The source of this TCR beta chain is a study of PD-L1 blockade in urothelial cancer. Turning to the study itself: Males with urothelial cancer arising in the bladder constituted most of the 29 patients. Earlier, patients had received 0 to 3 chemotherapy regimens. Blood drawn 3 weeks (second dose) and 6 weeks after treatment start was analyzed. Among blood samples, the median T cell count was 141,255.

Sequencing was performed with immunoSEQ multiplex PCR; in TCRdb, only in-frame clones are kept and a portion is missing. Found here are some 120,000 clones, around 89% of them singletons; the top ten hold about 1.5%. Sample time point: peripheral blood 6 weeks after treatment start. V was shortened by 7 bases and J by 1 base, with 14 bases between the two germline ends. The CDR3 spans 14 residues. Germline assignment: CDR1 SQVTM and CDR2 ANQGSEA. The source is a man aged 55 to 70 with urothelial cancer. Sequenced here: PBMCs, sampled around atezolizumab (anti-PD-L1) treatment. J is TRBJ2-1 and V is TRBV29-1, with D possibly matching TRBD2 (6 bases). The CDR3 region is CSAPGVGSYNEQFF. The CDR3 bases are TGCAGCGCCCCGGGGGTAGGGTCCTACAATGAGCAGTTCTTC.